The following is a T cell receptor beta chain sequence with its context. The sample holds other DNA sequences that translate to the same CDR3. TCRdb's copy holds only in-frame clones and misses some; the assay was immunoSEQ multiplex PCR. The table includes some 100,000 clones, roughly four fifths detected once. This entry comes from a study of CD8 T cell repertoires and HIV-1 epitope variants. V was pared by 4 bases and J by 2 bases, with 7 bases of the junction left unmatched. CDR3 size: 15 residues. The germline CDR1 and CDR2 sequences are MDHEN and SYDVKM. Sequences were obtained from uncultured baseline CD8+ T cells from peripheral blood mononuclear cells (PBMCs). The chain has TRBV28 and TRBJ2-5, with 7 bases that match TRBD1. The sequence was collected from a male donor with HIV. CDR3 bases: TGTGCCAGCAGTTCTAAAGACAGGGATCAAGAGACCCAGTACTTC. Its translation is CASSSKDRDQETQYF.